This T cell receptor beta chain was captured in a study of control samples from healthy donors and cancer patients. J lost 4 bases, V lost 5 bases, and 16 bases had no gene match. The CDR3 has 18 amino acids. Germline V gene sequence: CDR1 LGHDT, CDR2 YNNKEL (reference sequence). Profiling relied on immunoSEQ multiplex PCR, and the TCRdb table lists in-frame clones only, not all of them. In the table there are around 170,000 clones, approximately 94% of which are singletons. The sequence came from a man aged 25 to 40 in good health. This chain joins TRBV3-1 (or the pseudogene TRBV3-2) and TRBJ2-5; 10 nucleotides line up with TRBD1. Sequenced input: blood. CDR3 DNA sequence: TGTGCCAGCAGCGCGTCGACAGGGGGCGCGGCACGGGCAGAGACCCAGTACTTC. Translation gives CASSASTGGAARAETQYF.